Below are 10 T cell receptor beta chains sequenced from a single sample in a study of blood T cell repertoires in COVID-19. Clones were sequenced by immunoSEQ multiplex PCR, and TCRdb holds only the in-frame ones, with some missing. The data hold approximately 200,000 clones, with 87% observed a single time. Sequences were obtained from peripheral blood. These receptors were obtained from a man aged 55-75 years who had recovered from COVID-19.

The chain uses TRBV19 and TRBJ1-2; TRBD1 matches at 10 bases. V shed 9 bases and J 8 bases; nucleotides not matched to a gene: 9. Germline loops: CDR1 LNHDA, CDR2 SQIVND (reference sequence). CDR3 length: 13 amino acids. Here the CDR3 DNA reads TGTGCCAGCAGGGCGGGACAGGGGTACGGCTACACCTTC. Amino acids: CASRAGQGYGYTF.

V usage is TRBV6-5 and J usage is TRBJ1-1, with D tentatively TRBD1 (5 bases). Trimming stripped 4 bases from V and 0 bases from J, with 12 bases between. The CDR3 contains 15 residues. Germline values: CDR1 MNHEY, CDR2 SVGAGI. The CDR3 bases are TGTGCCAGCAGTTTAATTAGGGGCTTGAACACTGAAGCTTTCTTT. Translating it yields CASSLIRGLNTEAFF.

J is TRBJ2-1 and V is TRBV4-2, with 8 bases fitting TRBD2. The J segment lost 4 bases and the V segment lost 3 bases, leaving 8 bases of the junction unmatched. The germline V gene encodes CDR1 LGHNA and CDR2 YNFKEQ. CDR3 length: 16 residues. The CDR3 reads CASSQGLTSVYNEQFF. CDR3 sequence (DNA): TGTGCCAGCAGCCAGGGTCTGACTAGCGTATACAATGAGCAGTTCTTC.

In its sample, this clone was seen a few times. The chain employs TRBV19 and TRBJ2-2, with TRBD2 as a possible D gene (6 bases). The CDR3 has 16 amino acids. Per the germline V gene, CDR1 is LNHDA and CDR2 is SQIVND (reference sequence). The V end was cut by 0 bases, the J end by 3 bases, with 11 bases between. The CDR3 region has the DNA TGTGCCAGTAGTATAGATTCGGGACTCTACACCGGGGAGCTGTTTTTT. Its translation: CASSIDSGLYTGELFF.

The chain uses TRBV6-2 or TRBV6-3 and TRBJ2-7; possibly TRBD1 for D (5 bases). V lost 2 bases and J 4 bases, leaving 9 bases between the germline ends. In germline, CDR1 is MNHEY, CDR2 SVGEGT. CDR3 size: 13 residues. The CDR3 region is CASSYDSFYEQYF. The DNA of the CDR3 is TGTGCCAGCAGTTACGACAGCTTTTACGAGCAGTACTTC.

The gene calls are TRBV27 and TRBJ2-5, with a tentative D call TRBD2 (5 bases). From germline, CDR1 is MNHEY and CDR2 SMNVEV (reference sequence). This CDR3 has 14 residues. Trimming stripped 4 bases from V and 4 bases from J, with 13 bases between. The CDR3 DNA reads as TGTGCCAGCAGTTCGCTTCGAGGGTTAGAGACCCAGTACTTC. Protein product: CASSSLRGLETQYF.

The gene calls are TRBV6-1 and TRBJ1-6; no reliable D call. Trimming stripped 2 bases from V and 0 bases from J, with 8 bases between. CDR1 and CDR2 from the germline V gene are MNHNS and SASEGT. CDR3 length: 16 residues. For the CDR3, the DNA is TGTGCCAGCAGTGAATTACCGAGCTCCTATAATTCACCCCTCCACTTT. Translation: CASSELPSSYNSPLHF.

Comments on this clone: Relative to the germline gene, one junction end is altered; a read error may explain this. J is TRBJ2-7 and V is TRBV5-1, with D maybe TRBD1 (6 bases). CDR3 length: 15 residues. The germline V gene encodes CDR1 SGHRS and CDR2 YFSETQ. CDR3 residues: CASSLDSSHLDEQYF. The CDR3 DNA sequence: TGCGCCAGCAGTTTGGACAGTTCACACTTGGACGAGCAGTACTTC. The whole variable domain, filled in from reference TRBV5-1 and TRBJ2-7, reads KAGVTQTPRYLIKTRGQQVTLSCSPISGHRSVSWYQQTPGQGLQFLFEYFSETQRNKGNFPGRFSGRQFSNSRSEMNVSTLELGDSALYLCASSLDSSHLDEQYFGPGTRLTVT.

The chain links TRBV7-9 to TRBJ1-4; 7 nucleotides align to TRBD1. CDR3 size: 15 residues. The germline gives CDR1 SEHNR, CDR2 FQNEAQ (reference sequence). The V and J ends lost 6 bases and 4 bases, in that order; junction bases with no gene match: 8. CDR3 coding DNA: TGTGCCAGCAGACGACAGGGTTCACTTAATGAAAAACTGTTTTTT. Translated: CASRRQGSLNEKLFF.

V usage is TRBV19 and J usage is TRBJ2-7, with 12 bases fitting TRBD1. The V gene end was trimmed by 1 base and the J gene end by 6 bases; junction bases not matched to a gene: 7. Germline V gene lookup returns CDR1 LNHDA and CDR2 SQIVND (reference sequence). The CDR3 consists of 16 residues. The CDR3 coding sequence is TGTGCCAGTAGTATAGGGGGGACAGGGGGCCAAGGCGAGCAGTACTTC. This translates into CASSIGGTGGQGEQYF.